Listed below are T cell receptor beta chains from one sample, sequenced in a study of graft-versus-host responses after intestinal transplantation. Only in-frame clones appear in the TCRdb table, and some are missing; sequencing was by immunoSEQ multiplex PCR. Counted here are tens of thousands of clones, around 93% occurring once; the ten biggest clones make up approximately 0.19%. These TCRs' antigens remain unknown. Here the sequenced sample was unstimulated CD4+ T cells sorted from spleen or lymph node cells, taken before transplant. The receptor source for this set is a human donor who was the organ donor for an intestinal transplant. CDR3s include the opening cysteine and the closing phenylalanine or tryptophan.

v_gene	j_gene	CDR3aa
TRBV7-2	TRBJ1-5	CASRPGGRVNQPQHF
TRBV10-3	TRBJ2-7	CAIRRVQGLYGQYF
TRBV7-2	TRBJ1-1	CASSLVGQIYTEAFF
TRBV29-1	TRBJ2-1	CSSEAVTHFF
TRBV6-1	TRBJ2-3	CASSEARGVAQYF
TRBV28	TRBJ1-5	CASRRQGGPNQPQHF
TRBV7-3	TRBJ2-4	CASSLDRIAKNIQYF
TRBV6-5	TRBJ1-1	CASSNPGGGRTEAFF
TRBV28	TRBJ1-5	CASSLSGKNQPQHF
TRBV5-1	TRBJ2-5	CASSFIPVVEETQYF
TRBV5-1	TRBJ2-5	CASSLVPGGLETQYF
TRBV5-1	TRBJ1-1	CASSLYAGGTEAFF
TRBV5-4	TRBJ1-2	CASSMDSLWGYTF
TRBV28	TRBJ1-5	CASRIQGGGNQPQHF
TRBV27	TRBJ1-1	CASISPRGNTEAFF
TRBV28	TRBJ2-5	CASRETSGGGTQYF
TRBV28	TRBJ1-2	CASRSGAISYTF
TRBV5-4	TRBJ1-1	CASSSGGMNTEAFF
TRBV5-1	TRBJ2-2	CASSPPGLAGGLTGELFF
TRBV19	TRBJ2-5	CASTSTTSSPQETQYF
TRBV7-2	TRBJ1-5	CASSLRGRNQPQHF
TRBV4-3	TRBJ1-2	CASSQEPSTGNYGYTF
TRBV27	TRBJ2-1	CASRLARAGGYEQFF
TRBV15	TRBJ1-6	CATSKTVLSSYNSPLHF
TRBV13	TRBJ1-5	CASSPTGVGSNQPQHF
TRBV30	TRBJ2-3	CAWSQIADTQYF
TRBV5-1	TRBJ1-6	CASSFQDPYNSPLHF
TRBV6-5	TRBJ1-2	CASSYEGTYGYTF
TRBV28	TRBJ1-5	CASSRYSNQPQHF
TRBV5-1	TRBJ1-1	CASSLTPGQGEIEAFF
TRBV5-1	TRBJ2-5	CASSYIAGQETQYF
TRBV5-1	TRBJ1-1	CASSSGQIEAFF
TRBV5-4	TRBJ2-2	CASSRRGNTGELFF
TRBV19	TRBJ2-1	CASSQGRVGNEQFF
TRBV7-3	TRBJ2-5	CASSLLSGGPFETQYF
TRBV6-6	TRBJ2-2	CASSYSYRQATGELFF
TRBV7-2	TRBJ1-1	CASSLWENTEAFF
TRBV20-1	TRBJ2-1	CSVGRGAEQFF
TRBV19	TRBJ1-1	CASNFGTANTEAFF
TRBV7-3	TRBJ2-5	CASSPRGGTDQETQYF
TRBV7-2	TRBJ1-6	CASSFLRDVTRSPLHF
TRBV4-3	TRBJ1-3	CASSQNTKQGGSGNTIYF
TRBV13	TRBJ1-1	CASSLGSGYLSSDTEAFF
TRBV10-2	TRBJ2-7	CASSERLAGSYEQYF
TRBV7-2	TRBJ1-6	CASSLAGPSNSPLHF
TRBV15	TRBJ1-1	CATSRVTGRNTEAFF
TRBV5-1	TRBJ2-1	CASSSRLAGGTYNEQFF
TRBV6-5	TRBJ2-2	CASSYARGQGGELFF
TRBV19	TRBJ2-6	CASQDRAGANVLTF
TRBV19	TRBJ2-1	CASSPGLAEYNEQFF
TRBV18	TRBJ2-7	CASSPIPGSSYEQYF